This TCR beta chain was sequenced for a study of identical twins. V was clipped by 6 bases and J by 7 bases; unmatched bases: 11. This CDR3 has 15 residues. Germline CDR1 and CDR2: MNHNS and SASEGT. From the 5' RACE reads, TCRdb called clonotypes with MiXCR, one entry per CDR3 protein. The repertoire holds about 690,000 distinct CDR3 sequences, with 6.1% as singletons. A few counts support this clonotype. Its antigen remains unidentified. Study observations and caveats: Shared out-of-frame alpha sequences (those common to twins) showed excess low generation probability. Insertions were fewer in abundant cord blood beta clonotypes, whereas memory repertoires showed none of this pattern. Within beta out-of-frame sequences, the excess sharing observed between twins was weaker.

The receptor's source is a young man in good health. V gene TRBV6-1 combines with J gene TRBJ1-5, with 8 bases identical to TRBD1. Input material: naive T cells sorted from blood. The CDR3 DNA reads TGTGCCAGCAGCCTCCGGACAGGGACAAGGCAGCCCCAGCATTTT. Translation gives CASSLRTGTRQPQHF.